This T cell receptor (beta chain) was documented in a study of CD8 T cells in Susac syndrome. The CDR3 contains 13 residues. V shed 2 bases and J 7 bases; nucleotides not matched to a gene: 3. Germline CDR1 reads GTSNPN; CDR2 reads SVGIG (reference sequence). Reverse transcription of 0.5 to 1 ug RNA was performed with random hexamers. One entry per CDR3 protein, called by TCRdb with MiXCR from the immunoSEQ multiplex PCR reads. The table records 170,000 or so distinct CDR3 sequences, roughly 94% of them present only once. The sequenced material came from CD4+ T cells from PBMCs. J is TRBJ2-2 and V is TRBV30; TRBD2 matches 8 bases. The source of this sequence is a human donor with Susac syndrome. CDR3 sequence: CAWSPGGDGELFF. CDR3 sequence (DNA): TGTGCCTGGAGTCCCGGGGGGGACGGGGAGCTGTTTTTT. Together with reference TRBV30 and TRBJ2-2, the CDR3 gives the full variable domain: SQTIHQWPATLVQPVGSPLSLECTVEGTSNPNLYWYRQAAGRGLQLLFYSVGIGQISSEVPQNLSASRPQDRQFILSSKKLLLSDSGFYLCAWSPGGDGELFFGEGSRLTVL.